Shown below are 21 T cell receptor beta chains from a single sample sequenced in a study of T cell responses to AZD1222 COVID-19 vaccine (dated by TCRdb to about 2021). In light of the paper, this sample's time point label describes: baseline before first vaccination. Library preparation employed the immunoSEQ multiplex PCR assay. In TCRdb, the immuneACCESS table is reduced to in-frame sequences with V and J assigned. These tables do not hold every clone; where another copy was compared, an unresolved V gene accounts for under half, and the others remain unexplained. This sample lists 120,000 to 150,000 clones; about 90% were detected once. The ten largest clonotypes hold around 5.5% of the sample. The sequenced sample was peripheral blood, obtained on day 0 of AZD1222 vaccination. These TCRs come from an adult in good health.

The chain combines TRBV5-1 with TRBJ1-2; D is uncertain. The germline gives CDR1 SGHRS, CDR2 YFSETQ. V was pared by 4 bases and J by 0 bases, with 10 bases between. This CDR3 region has 14 residues. CDR3 DNA: TGCGCCAGCAGCGAGCTCCGGACTAACTATGGCTACACCTTC. Protein product: CASSELRTNYGYTF.

This chain connects TRBV6-5 to TRBJ2-4, with D perhaps matching TRBD1 or TRBD2 (6 bases each). Germline V lookup: CDR1 MNHEY, CDR2 SVGAGI. The germline V and J ends were trimmed by 6 bases and 11 bases, with 11 bases remaining between them. The CDR3 is 11 residues long. As DNA, the CDR3 is TGTGCCAGCAGCTCGGGGGCGGTTCAGTACTTC. It is translated as CASSSGAVQYF.

This chain connects TRBV2 to TRBJ2-3; D gene ambiguous. Germline CDR1 reads SNHLY; CDR2 reads FYNNEI. The V and J ends lost 6 bases and 1 base respectively, with 8 bases between them. This CDR3 is built from 13 residues. For the CDR3, the DNA is TGTGCCAGCAGGGTGACGGGCACAGATACGCAGTATTTT. Residues: CASRVTGTDTQYF.

This rearrangement joins TRBV7-2 to TRBJ1-2, with 7 bases identical to TRBD1. The germline V gene encodes CDR1 SGHTA and CDR2 FQGNSA. This CDR3 contains 13 residues. Written as DNA, the CDR3 is TGTGCAGCAGCCGAGGGGGCCCAGATTAGCTACACCTTC. Translating it yields CAAAEGAQISYTF.

J is TRBJ2-1 and V is TRBV28; TRBD1 or TRBD2 may be the D gene (6 bases each). V was cut by 5 bases and J by 9 bases, with 14 bases left in between. The CDR3 extends over 13 amino acids. In germline, CDR1 is MDHEN, CDR2 SYDVKM. The CDR3 DNA reads TGTGCCAGCAGTCCCTCGGGGGCTGGTGAGCAGTTCTTC. It codes for CASSPSGAGEQFF.

V usage is TRBV29-1 and J usage is TRBJ2-1, with D possibly being TRBD2 (6 bases). Germline loops: CDR1 SQVTM, CDR2 ANQGSEA. The ends were cut back, 4 bases at V and 0 bases at J, with 7 bases in the middle. The CDR3 covers 13 residues. CDR3 in amino acids: CSVAGVSYNEQFF. As DNA, the CDR3 is TGCAGCGTTGCGGGGGTCTCCTACAATGAGCAGTTCTTC.

This chain connects TRBV7-9 to TRBJ1-2; 8 positions agree with TRBD1. This CDR3 is 13 amino acids long. V lost 5 bases and J lost 3; bases outside the gene matches: 2. Germline V lookup: CDR1 SEHNR, CDR2 FQNEAQ (reference sequence). The CDR3 bases are TGTGCCAGCAGCGAGGACAGGGACTATGGCTACACCTTC. It specifies CASSEDRDYGYTF.

The chain uses TRBV14 and TRBJ1-2, with TRBD1 identical over 8 bases. CDR1 and CDR2 (germline): SGHDN, FVKESK. The CDR3 consists of 15 residues. The J segment lost 2 bases and the V segment lost 4 bases, leaving 6 bases of the junction unmatched. The CDR3 nucleotides read TGTGCCAGCAGCCTTGGACAGGGATTGAACTATGGCTACACCTTC. Its protein is CASSLGQGLNYGYTF.

V gene TRBV5-1 combines with J gene TRBJ1-2, with D maybe TRBD1 (5 bases). The V end was cut by 3 bases, the J end by 4 bases, with 16 bases between. This CDR3 has 15 amino acids. Germline lookup yields CDR1 SGHRS and CDR2 YFSETQ. The CDR3 sequence is CASSYLGTPSYGYTF. CDR3 in DNA: TGCGCCAGCAGCTACCTGGGGACCCCCAGCTATGGCTACACCTTC.

A single count supports this clone. The V call is TRBV3-1 (or the pseudogene TRBV3-2), the J call TRBJ1-5; 9 nucleotides line up with TRBD1. CDR3 length: 17 amino acids. With 6 bases clipped from V and 5 bases from J, the junction kept 14 bases outside the gene matches. Per germline, CDR1 LGHDT and CDR2 YNNKEL (reference sequence). The CDR3, as DNA: TGTGCCAGCAGTCCTGCGACCCGGACAGGGGTCGATCAGCCCCAGCATTTT. It specifies CASSPATRTGVDQPQHF.

The CDR3 here is CAISERGRTGYTF. CDR3 DNA: TGTGCCATCAGTGAGAGGGGGAGGACAGGCTACACCTTC. This chain joins TRBV10-3 and TRBJ1-2; perhaps TRBD1 as D (6 bases). With 2 bases removed from V and 8 bases from J, the gap between germline ends came to 12 bases. Germline CDR1 ENHRY, CDR2 SYGVKD. This CDR3 has 13 amino acids.

The chain links TRBV7-8 to TRBJ2-5; possibly TRBD1 or TRBD2 for D (5 bases each). The CDR3 loop spans 18 amino acids. The V gene lost 3 bases and the J gene lost 3 bases, with 23 bases spanning the gap. CDR1 and CDR2 (germline): SGHVS, FQNEAQ. In DNA form, the CDR3 reads TGTGCCAGCAGCTTGGGTTGGGGCGGAGGAGATTCGGAAGAGACCCAGTACTTC. It codes for CASSLGWGGGDSEETQYF.

This chain joins TRBV11-3 and TRBJ1-4; D may be TRBD1 (6 bases). Germline CDR1 and CDR2: SGHNT and YENEEA. Trimming took 3 bases from V and 14 from J, leaving 16 bases between them. There are 13 residues in the CDR3. CDR3 sequence reads: CASSLWPGTNLFF. The CDR3 coding sequence is TGTGCCAGCAGCTTGTGGCCCGGGACAAATCTGTTTTTT.

The table lists this clone with a few counts. The chain is built from TRBV29-1 and TRBJ2-7; the match to TRBD2 covers 14 bases. The CDR3 length is 14 residues. Losses at the gene ends were 6 bases for V and 3 bases for J; bases not matched to a gene: 4. Per germline, CDR1 SQVTM and CDR2 ANQGSEA. In DNA form, the CDR3 reads TGCAGCGTCGGGACTAGCGGGAGTGGCTACGAGCAGTACTTC. Translated: CSVGTSGSGYEQYF.

J is TRBJ2-5 and V is TRBV7-8, with 8 bases aligning to TRBD2. This CDR3 is 13 amino acids long. Unmatched junction bases numbered 0, after V lost 2 bases and J lost 4 bases. Germline CDR1 reads SGHVS; CDR2 reads FQNEAQ. CDR3 protein: CASSLSGGETQYF. CDR3 nucleotide sequence: TGTGCCAGCAGCTTAAGCGGGGGAGAGACCCAGTACTTC.

This chain uses TRBV14 with TRBJ1-2; D unresolved. Deletions cut 2 bases from V and 9 bases from J, with 13 bases between. CDR3 length equals 13 residues. Per the germline V gene, CDR1 is SGHDN and CDR2 is FVKESK. The CDR3 DNA reads as TGTGCCAGCAGCCAACGGGCCGGCTCAAGCTACACCTTC. As protein: CASSQRAGSSYTF.

The V gene is TRBV19, the J gene TRBJ2-5; D ambiguous. Germline lookup yields CDR1 LNHDA and CDR2 SQIVND (reference sequence). CDR3 size: 11 residues. Trimming pared 2 bases from V and 8 bases from J, leaving 6 bases between. In nucleotides, the CDR3 is TGTGCCAGTAGTATACGCGGCACCCAGTACTTC. This gives the protein CASSIRGTQYF.

The J gene is TRBJ2-7, the V gene TRBV27, with a tentative D call TRBD2 (6 bases). The CDR3 runs 16 residues. From germline, CDR1 is MNHEY and CDR2 SMNVEV (reference sequence). V was clipped by 6 bases and J by 3 bases, with 21 bases between them. CDR3 bases: TGTGCCAGCAGCCGGCTTCGGGGCGGGGATAGCTACGAGCAGTACTTC. This codes for CASSRLRGGDSYEQYF.

This clone was picked up one time. The chain has TRBV4-1 and TRBJ2-3, with D hard to call. V lost 0 bases and J lost 0, with 10 bases in between. The CDR3 is 16 amino acids. CDR1 MGHRA and CDR2 YSYEKL come from the germline V gene. CDR3 amino acids: CASSQESAKSTDTQYF. As DNA, the CDR3 is TGCGCCAGCAGCCAAGAGTCAGCCAAGAGCACAGATACGCAGTATTTT.

The chain combines TRBV6-2 or TRBV6-3 with TRBJ2-4; TRBD1 matches at 8 bases. After removal of 4 bases from V and 5 bases from J, the junction contained 4 bases not matched to a gene. The germline V gene encodes CDR1 MNHEY and CDR2 SVGEGT. CDR3 length equals 14 residues. Written as DNA, the CDR3 is TGTGCCAGCAGTTTACAGGGGGACCAAAACATTCAGTACTTC. Amino acids: CASSLQGDQNIQYF.

This rearrangement joins TRBV19 to TRBJ2-6; the D is unclear. The V end lost 5 bases, the J end lost 0 bases, and 8 bases lay between the germline ends. CDR3 size: 15 residues. Germline CDR1 and CDR2: LNHDA and SQIVND (reference sequence). CDR3 DNA sequence: TGTGCCAGTAGTGCCGTCCTCTCTGGGGCCAACGTCCTGACTTTC. This translates into CASSAVLSGANVLTF. Drawing the rest from reference TRBV19 and TRBJ2-6, the complete variable domain is DGGITQSPKYLFRKEGQNVTLSCEQNLNHDAMYWYRQDPGQGLRLIYYSQIVNDFQKGDIAEGYSVSREKKESFPLTVTSAQKNPTAFYLCASSAVLSGANVLTFGAGSRLTVL.